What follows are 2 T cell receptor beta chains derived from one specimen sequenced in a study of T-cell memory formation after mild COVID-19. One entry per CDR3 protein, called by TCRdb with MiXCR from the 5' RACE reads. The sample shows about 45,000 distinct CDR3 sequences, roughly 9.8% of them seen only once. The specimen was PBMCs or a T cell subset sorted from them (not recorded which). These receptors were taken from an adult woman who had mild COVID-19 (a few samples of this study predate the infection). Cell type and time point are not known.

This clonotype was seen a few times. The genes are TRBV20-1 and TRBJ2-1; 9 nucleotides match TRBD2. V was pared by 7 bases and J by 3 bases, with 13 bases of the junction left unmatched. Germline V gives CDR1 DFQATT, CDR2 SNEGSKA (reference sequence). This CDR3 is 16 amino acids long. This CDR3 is CSVGRGVAGDYNEQFF. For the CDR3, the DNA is TGCAGTGTTGGCCGAGGGGTAGCGGGGGACTACAATGAGCAGTTCTTC.

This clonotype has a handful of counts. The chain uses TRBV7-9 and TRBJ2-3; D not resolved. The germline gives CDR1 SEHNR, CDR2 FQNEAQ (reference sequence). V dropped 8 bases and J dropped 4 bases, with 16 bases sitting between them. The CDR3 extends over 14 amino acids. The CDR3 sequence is CASRGPQLPDTQYF. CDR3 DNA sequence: TGTGCCAGCCGCGGACCACAGTTACCAGATACGCAGTATTTT.